The rows below give T cell receptor beta chains drawn from one sample of a study of T cell changes during pregnancy in multiple sclerosis. Produced via immunoSEQ multiplex PCR; TCRdb's table is partial and in-frame only. The repertoire has around 40,000 clones, roughly nine tenths of them found once; the top ten carry around 0.8%. The source material was CD4+ T cells from peripheral blood mononuclear cells, sampled before pregnancy. The source is a female donor with multiple sclerosis, enrolled in a pregnancy study. Both conserved end residues are part of each CDR3. The order of the fields is clone size, J gene, V gene, D gene, CDR3 DNA, CDR3 protein. D genes are given only for firm matches. Where a row states a size, it is once, few, many or the class of an expanded clone; other rows omit it.

few TRBJ2-3 TRBV4-3 TRBD2 TGCGCCAGCAGCCAAGATTACGGGGGGGCAACAGATACGCAGTATTTT CASSQDYGGATDTQYF
. TRBJ2-5 TRBV11-2 TRBD2 TGTGCCAGCAGCTTAGATCGGGAGGACACCCAGTACTTC CASSLDREDTQYF
. TRBJ2-7 TRBV7-2 TRBD2 TGTGCCAGCAGCTTACTTGCGGGGGGGTCCTACGAGCAGTACTTC CASSLLAGGSYEQYF
. TRBJ2-1 TRBV5-6 . TGTGCCAGCAGCTTGGAGCGAAATGAGCAGTTCTTC CASSLERNEQFF
. TRBJ2-3 TRBV9 TRBD2 TGTGCCAGCAGCCCCCGGACTAGCGGGGGGCCTACAGATACGCAGTATTTT CASSPRTSGGPTDTQYF
. TRBJ1-2 TRBV7-2 TRBD1 TGTGCCAGCAGCTTAAATAACAGGGGGGTTGGCTACACCTTC CASSLNNRGVGYTF
. TRBJ1-6 TRBV28 TRBD1 TGTGCCAGCCGGACAGGGAGTAATTCACCCCTCCACTTT CASRTGSNSPLHF
. TRBJ1-2 TRBV6-1 TRBD1 TGTGCCAGCAGTGAAAGGACGACAGGGAATGGCTACACCTTC CASSERTTGNGYTF
. TRBJ2-1 TRBV4-3 . TGCGCCAGCAGCCAAGATCTACTAGGGGGCAATGAGCAGTTCTTC CASSQDLLGGNEQFF
. TRBJ1-4 TRBV5-1 TRBD1 TGCGCCAGCAGCGCACAGGGGGCGGGTGAAAAACTGTTTTTT CASSAQGAGEKLFF
. TRBJ2-2 TRBV4-2 TRBD2 TGTGCCAGCAGCCAAGATGCGGCGGGGGCGAACACCGGGGAGCTGTTTTTT CASSQDAAGANTGELFF
. TRBJ2-1 TRBV2 . TGTGCCAGCAGTGGGGAAATGTGGACTCGATCCTACAATGAGCAGTTCTTC CASSGEMWTRSYNEQFF
. TRBJ2-3 TRBV7-2 TRBD2 TGTGCCAGCAGCTCACTAGCGGGGGTCACAGATACGCAGTATTTT CASSSLAGVTDTQYF
. TRBJ2-6 TRBV13 TRBD1 TGTGCCAGCAGCCGAATTCAGGGGGTTGGGGCCAACGTCCTGACTTTC CASSRIQGVGANVLTF
. TRBJ1-3 TRBV7-2 TRBD1 TGTGCCAGCAGCCGGACAGGGTCGTTCTCTGGAAACACCATATATTTT CASSRTGSFSGNTIYF
. TRBJ1-2 TRBV5-1 . TGCGCCAGCAGCTACAGGGTACCCACCAAAGACTATGGCTACACCTTC CASSYRVPTKDYGYTF
. TRBJ2-7 TRBV7-8 . TGTGCCAGCAGCTTTGGGCTCGGCGAGCAGTACTTC CASSFGLGEQYF
. TRBJ2-7 TRBV5-6 . TGTGCCAGCAGCTGGGGGGGCCCGGTAAAGGCCTACGAGCAGTACTTC CASSWGGPVKAYEQYF
. TRBJ2-7 TRBV7-3 . TGTGCCAGCAGCTTAAACTCGGGCTACGAGCAGTACTTC CASSLNSGYEQYF
. TRBJ2-1 TRBV2 TRBD2 TGTGCCAGCAGTGTCGGACTAGCGGGGGGCCAGCCGAACAATGAGCAGTTCTTC CASSVGLAGGQPNNEQFF
. TRBJ2-4 TRBV4-3 . TGCGCCAGCAGCCAAGATCCTCGCCCAAGGGACACGAACATTCAGTACTTC CASSQDPRPRDTNIQYF
. TRBJ2-7 TRBV19 . TGTGCCAGTAGTTTGGACTGGAGCTCCTACGAGCAGTACTTC CASSLDWSSYEQYF
. TRBJ2-4 TRBV27 TRBD1 TGTGCCAGCAGTTTCTGGACAGGCCGTTCAGCCAAAAACATTCAGTACTTC CASSFWTGRSAKNIQYF
. TRBJ2-7 TRBV7-2 TRBD2 TGTGCCAGCAGCGTCGGGACTAGCGGGGACGAGCAGTACTTC CASSVGTSGDEQYF
. TRBJ1-2 TRBV6-6 TRBD1 TGTGCCACCCGACAGGGTCCCTATGGCTACACCTTC CATRQGPYGYTF
. TRBJ2-3 TRBV10-2 . TGCGCCAGCAGCCCTACAGGTCCCGCGGGGGCCAACACAGATACGCAGTATTTT CASSPTGPAGANTDTQYF
. TRBJ1-2 TRBV6-5 TRBD1 TGTGCCAGCAGTTACTCGAGTCAGGGGGGTAACTATGGCTACACCTTC CASSYSSQGGNYGYTF
. TRBJ2-5 TRBV7-8 . TGTGCCAGCAGCTTAGCACTAGGAGAGACCCAGTACTTC CASSLALGETQYF
. TRBJ2-1 TRBV9 TRBD2 TGTGCCAGCAGCGTAGGAGGGGACTATAGCGGGGGGGCTCCCGGGGAGCAGTTCTTC CASSVGGDYSGGAPGEQFF